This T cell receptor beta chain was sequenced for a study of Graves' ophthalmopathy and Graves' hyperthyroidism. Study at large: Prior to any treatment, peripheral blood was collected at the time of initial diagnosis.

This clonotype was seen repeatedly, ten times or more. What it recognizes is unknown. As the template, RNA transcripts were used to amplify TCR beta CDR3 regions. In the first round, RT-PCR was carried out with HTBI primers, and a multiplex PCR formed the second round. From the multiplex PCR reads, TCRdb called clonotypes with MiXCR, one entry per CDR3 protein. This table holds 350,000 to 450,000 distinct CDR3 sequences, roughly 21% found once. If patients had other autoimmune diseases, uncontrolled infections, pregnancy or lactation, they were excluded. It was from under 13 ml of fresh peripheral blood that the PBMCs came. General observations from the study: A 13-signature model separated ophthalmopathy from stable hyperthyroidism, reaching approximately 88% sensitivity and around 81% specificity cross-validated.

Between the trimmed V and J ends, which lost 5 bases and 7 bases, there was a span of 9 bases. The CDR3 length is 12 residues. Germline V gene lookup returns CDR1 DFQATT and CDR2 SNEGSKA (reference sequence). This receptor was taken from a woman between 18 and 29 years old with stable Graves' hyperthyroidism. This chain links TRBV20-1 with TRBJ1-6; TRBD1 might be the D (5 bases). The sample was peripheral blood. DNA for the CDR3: TGCAGTGCTTCTTCAGGGAATTCACCCCTCCACTTT. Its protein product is CSASSGNSPLHF.